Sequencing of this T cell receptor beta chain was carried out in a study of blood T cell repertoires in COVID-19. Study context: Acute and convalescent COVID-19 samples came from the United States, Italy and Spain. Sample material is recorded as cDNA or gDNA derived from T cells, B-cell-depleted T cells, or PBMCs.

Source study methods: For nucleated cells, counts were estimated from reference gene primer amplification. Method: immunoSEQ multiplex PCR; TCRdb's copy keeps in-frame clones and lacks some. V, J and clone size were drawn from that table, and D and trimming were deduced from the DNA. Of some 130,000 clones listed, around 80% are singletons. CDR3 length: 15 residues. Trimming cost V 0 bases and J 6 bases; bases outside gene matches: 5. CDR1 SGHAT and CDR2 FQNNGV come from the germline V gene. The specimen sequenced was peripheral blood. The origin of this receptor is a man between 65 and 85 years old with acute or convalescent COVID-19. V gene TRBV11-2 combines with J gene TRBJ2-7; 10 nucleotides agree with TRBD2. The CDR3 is CASSLDPGTSVEQYF. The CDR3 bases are TGTGCCAGCAGCTTAGATCCCGGGACTAGCGTCGAGCAGTACTTC.